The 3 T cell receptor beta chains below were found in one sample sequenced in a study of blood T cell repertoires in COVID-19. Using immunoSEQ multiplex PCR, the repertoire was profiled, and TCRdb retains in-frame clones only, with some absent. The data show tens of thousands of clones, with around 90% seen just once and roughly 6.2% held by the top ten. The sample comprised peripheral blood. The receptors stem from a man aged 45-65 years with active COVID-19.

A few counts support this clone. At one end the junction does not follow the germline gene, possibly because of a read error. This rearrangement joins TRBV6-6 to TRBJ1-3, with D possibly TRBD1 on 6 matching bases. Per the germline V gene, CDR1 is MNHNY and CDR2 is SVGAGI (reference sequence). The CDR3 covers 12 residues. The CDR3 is CACRGPGNTIYF. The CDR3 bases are TGTGCCTGCAGGGGCCCTGGAAACACCATATATTTT.

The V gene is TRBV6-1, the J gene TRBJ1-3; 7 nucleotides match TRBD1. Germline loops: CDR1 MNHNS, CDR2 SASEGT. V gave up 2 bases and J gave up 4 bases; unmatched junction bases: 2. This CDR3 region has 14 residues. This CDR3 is CASSERDRGNTIYF. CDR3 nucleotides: TGTGCCAGCAGTGAAAGGGACAGAGGAAACACCATATATTTT.

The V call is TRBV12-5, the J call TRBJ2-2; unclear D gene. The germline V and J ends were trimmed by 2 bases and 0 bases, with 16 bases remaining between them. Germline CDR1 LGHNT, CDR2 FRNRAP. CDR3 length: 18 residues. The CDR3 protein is CASGLTFTGDANTGELFF. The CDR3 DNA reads TGTGCTAGTGGTTTGACATTTACTGGAGACGCGAACACCGGGGAGCTGTTTTTT.